This T cell receptor beta chain was identified in a study of beta chain features in type 1 diabetes. Study outcomes and limitations: For type 1 diabetes patients, VDJ junctions showed fewer insertions and more deletions. TCRB CDR3s were moderately but significantly shorter in Type 1 diabetes patients in all four CD4+ subsets.

V was clipped by 7 bases and J by 6 bases, with 8 bases between them. This CDR3 region has 11 residues. Germline V CDR1 and CDR2: SNHLY, FYNNEI. With regard to this clone: The antigen remains unidentified. Other DNA sequences in the sample encode the same CDR3.

The study reverse transcribed the entire isolated RNA, so it sequenced expressed TCRB transcripts. Read counts averaged about 3.57 million for samples of naive, central memory and regulatory T cells. TCRdb's table, derived via immunoSEQ multiplex PCR, lists solely in-frame clones and lacks some. The table has around 41,000 clones, approximately 61% seen once. The sample taken for sequencing was Tregs from blood. This TCR came from a man in his thirties or forties with type 1 diabetes. Some clones in this sample may be carry-over from other donors' samples. The gene calls are TRBV2 and TRBJ2-3; D gene uncertain. DNA for the CDR3: TGTGCCAGCACACGAGGTGATACGCAGTATTTT. Translating gives CASTRGDTQYF. Supplemented by reference TRBV2 and TRBJ2-3, the full variable domain reads EPEVTQTPSHQVTQMGQEVILRCVPISNHLYFYWYRQILGQKVEFLVSFYNNEISEKSEIFDDQFSVERPDGSNFTLKIRSTKLEDSAMYFCASTRGDTQYFGPGTRLTVL.